The source of this T cell receptor (beta chain) is a study of shared clonotypes between healthy human individuals. Per the original data handling: Junction-only sequences without quality scores were provided by ImmunoSEQ, so filtering was different. Assay: immunoSEQ multiplex PCR; the TCRdb copy retains only in-frame clones and omits some. The V and J calls and the clone size are those of that table, but D and trimming were determined from the DNA. Counted here are approximately 2.5 million clones, more than 90% occurring once; the ten biggest clones make up roughly 0.14%. This TCR was recovered from a man in his late teens or twenties in good health. The source material was naive CD4+ T cells sorted from blood. Subset described: CD45RA+ positively selected.

In DNA, the CDR3 is TGTGCCAGCAGCCCGGAAGGGGGATATCAGCCCCAGCATTTT. It encodes CASSPEGGYQPQHF. The chain is built from TRBV7-8 and TRBJ1-5, with a weak D call TRBD1 (6 bases). V was clipped by 5 bases and J by 5 bases, with 13 bases between them. There are 14 residues in the CDR3. Looked up from germline, CDR1 is SGHVS and CDR2 is FQNEAQ.